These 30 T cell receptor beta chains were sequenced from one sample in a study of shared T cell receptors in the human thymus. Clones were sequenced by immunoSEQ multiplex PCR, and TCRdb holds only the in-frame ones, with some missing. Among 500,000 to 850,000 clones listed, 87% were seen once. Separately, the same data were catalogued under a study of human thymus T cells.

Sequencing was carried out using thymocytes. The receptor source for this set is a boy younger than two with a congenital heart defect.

This CDR3 reads CASSPGTGSQETQYF. In DNA, the CDR3 is TGCGCCAGCAGCCCGGGGACAGGGTCTCAAGAGACCCAGTACTTC. The V gene is TRBV4-3, the J gene TRBJ2-5; 9 bases map to TRBD1. The CDR3 loop spans 15 amino acids. J gave up 2 bases and V 4 bases, and 5 bases lay outside the gene matches. CDR1 and CDR2 (germline): LGHNA, YSLEER.

The CDR3: CASSDTGQGYSYTF. CDR3 nucleotide sequence: TGTGCCAGCAGCGACACGGGACAGGGGTATAGCTACACCTTC. This chain uses TRBV7-9 with TRBJ1-2; 10 positions agree with TRBD1. The CDR3 runs 14 residues. Germline CDR1 SEHNR, CDR2 FQNEAQ (reference sequence). With 5 bases clipped from V and 9 bases from J, the junction kept 9 bases outside the gene matches.

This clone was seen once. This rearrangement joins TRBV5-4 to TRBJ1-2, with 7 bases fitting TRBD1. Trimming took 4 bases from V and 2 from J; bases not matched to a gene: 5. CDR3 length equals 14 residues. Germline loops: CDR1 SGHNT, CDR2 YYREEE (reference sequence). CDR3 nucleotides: TGTGCCAGCAGCCGGGACAGTAAGAACTATGGCTACACCTTC. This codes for CASSRDSKNYGYTF. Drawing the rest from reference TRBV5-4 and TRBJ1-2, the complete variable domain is ETGVTQSPTHLIKTRGQQVTLRCSSQSGHNTVSWYQQALGQGPQFIFQYYREEENGRGNFPPRFSGLQFPNYSSELNVNALELDDSALYLCASSRDSKNYGYTFGSGTRLTVV.

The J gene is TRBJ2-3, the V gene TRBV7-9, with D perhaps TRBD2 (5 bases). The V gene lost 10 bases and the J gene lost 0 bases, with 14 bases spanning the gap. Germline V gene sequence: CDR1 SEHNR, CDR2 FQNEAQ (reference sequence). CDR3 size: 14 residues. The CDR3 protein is CATESGYSTDTQYF. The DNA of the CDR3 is TGTGCCACCGAAAGCGGTTATAGCACAGATACGCAGTATTTT.

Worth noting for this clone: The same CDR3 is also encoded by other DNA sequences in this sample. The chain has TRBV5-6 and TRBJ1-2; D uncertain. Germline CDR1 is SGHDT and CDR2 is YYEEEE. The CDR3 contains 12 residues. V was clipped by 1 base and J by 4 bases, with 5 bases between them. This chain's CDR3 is CASSLTGYGYTF. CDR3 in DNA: TGTGCCAGCAGCTTGACGGGCTATGGCTACACCTTC.

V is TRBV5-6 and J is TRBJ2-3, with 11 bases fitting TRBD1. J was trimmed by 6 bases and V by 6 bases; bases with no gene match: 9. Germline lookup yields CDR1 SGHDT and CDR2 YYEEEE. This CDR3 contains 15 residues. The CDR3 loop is CASTPDRGRRDTQYF. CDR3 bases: TGTGCCAGCACCCCGGACAGGGGGCGCCGGGATACGCAGTATTTT.

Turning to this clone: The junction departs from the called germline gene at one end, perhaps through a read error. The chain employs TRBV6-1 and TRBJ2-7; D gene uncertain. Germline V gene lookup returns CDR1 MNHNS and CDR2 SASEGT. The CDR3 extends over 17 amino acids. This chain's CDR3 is CASSEPLYSPTSCEQYF. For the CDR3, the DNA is TGTGCCAGCAGTGAACCCCTCTATTCCCCGACTTCCTGCGAGCAGTACTTC.

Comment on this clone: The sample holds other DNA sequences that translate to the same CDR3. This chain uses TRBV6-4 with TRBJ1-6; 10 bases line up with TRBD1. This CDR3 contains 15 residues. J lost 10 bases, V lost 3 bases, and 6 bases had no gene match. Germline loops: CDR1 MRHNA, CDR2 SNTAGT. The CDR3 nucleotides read TGTGCCAGCAGTGAAATCGGACAGGGGGGATCACCCCTCCACTTT. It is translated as CASSEIGQGGSPLHF.

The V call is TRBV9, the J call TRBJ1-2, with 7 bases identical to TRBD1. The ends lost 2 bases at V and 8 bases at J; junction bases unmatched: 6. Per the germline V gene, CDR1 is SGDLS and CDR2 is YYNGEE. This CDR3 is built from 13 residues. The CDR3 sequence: CASSVDRAEGYTF. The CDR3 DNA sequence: TGTGCCAGCAGCGTTGACAGGGCGGAGGGCTACACCTTC.

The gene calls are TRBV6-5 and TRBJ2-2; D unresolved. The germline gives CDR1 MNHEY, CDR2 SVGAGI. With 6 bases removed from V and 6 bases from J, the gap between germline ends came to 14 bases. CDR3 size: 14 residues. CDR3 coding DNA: TGTGCCAGCAGGGCTAGTTCCTTTCCCGGGGAGCTGTTTTTT. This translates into CASRASSFPGELFF.

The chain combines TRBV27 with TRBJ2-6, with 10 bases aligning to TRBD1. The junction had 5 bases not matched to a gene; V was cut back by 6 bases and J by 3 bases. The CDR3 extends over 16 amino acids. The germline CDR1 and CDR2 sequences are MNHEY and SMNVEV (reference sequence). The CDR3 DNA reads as TGTGCCAGCAGCTCCGGGGACAGGGGTGGGGCCAACGTCCTGACTTTC. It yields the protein CASSSGDRGGANVLTF.

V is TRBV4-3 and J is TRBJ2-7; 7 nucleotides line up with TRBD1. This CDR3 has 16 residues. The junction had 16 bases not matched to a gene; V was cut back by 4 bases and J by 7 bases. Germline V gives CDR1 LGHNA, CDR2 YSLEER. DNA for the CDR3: TGCGCCAGCAGCCCCATAGTTTTAGGGACAGAAGAAGAGCAGTACTTC. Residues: CASSPIVLGTEEEQYF.

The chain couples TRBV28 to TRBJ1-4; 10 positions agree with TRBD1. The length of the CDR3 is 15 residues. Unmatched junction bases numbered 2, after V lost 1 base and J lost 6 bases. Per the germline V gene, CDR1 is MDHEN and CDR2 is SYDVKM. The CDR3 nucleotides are TGTGCCAGCAGTTTATCCGGGACAGGGGATGAAAAACTGTTTTTT. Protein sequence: CASSLSGTGDEKLFF.

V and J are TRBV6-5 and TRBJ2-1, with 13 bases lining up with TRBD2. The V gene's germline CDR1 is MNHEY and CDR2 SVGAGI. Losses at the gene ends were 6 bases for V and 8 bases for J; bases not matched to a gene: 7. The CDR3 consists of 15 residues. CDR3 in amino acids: CASRLRLAGGDEQFF. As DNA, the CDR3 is TGTGCCAGCAGACTACGACTAGCGGGGGGCGATGAGCAGTTCTTC.

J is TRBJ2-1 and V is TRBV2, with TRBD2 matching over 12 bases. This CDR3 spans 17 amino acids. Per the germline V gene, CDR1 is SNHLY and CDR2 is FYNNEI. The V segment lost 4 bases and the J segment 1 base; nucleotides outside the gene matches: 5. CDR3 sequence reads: CASSGLAGVDSYNEQFF. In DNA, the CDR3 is TGTGCCAGCAGTGGACTAGCGGGAGTCGATTCCTACAATGAGCAGTTCTTC.

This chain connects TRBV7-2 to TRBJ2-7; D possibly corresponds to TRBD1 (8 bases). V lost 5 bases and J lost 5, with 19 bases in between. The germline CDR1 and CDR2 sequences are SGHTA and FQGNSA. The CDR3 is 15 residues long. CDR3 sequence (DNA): TGTGCCAGCAGCCAGCGGGGACAGGATCGGGACGAGCAGTACTTC. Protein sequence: CASSQRGQDRDEQYF.

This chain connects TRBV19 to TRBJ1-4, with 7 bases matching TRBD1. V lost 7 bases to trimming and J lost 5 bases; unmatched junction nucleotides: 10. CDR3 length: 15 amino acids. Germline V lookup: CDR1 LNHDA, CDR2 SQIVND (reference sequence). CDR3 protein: CASTTSGTENEKLFF. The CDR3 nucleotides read TGTGCCAGTACCACATCAGGGACAGAGAATGAAAAACTGTTTTTT. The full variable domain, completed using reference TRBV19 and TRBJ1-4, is DGGITQSPKYLFRKEGQNVTLSCEQNLNHDAMYWYRQDPGQGLRLIYYSQIVNDFQKGDIAEGYSVSREKKESFPLTVTSAQKNPTAFYLCASTTSGTENEKLFFGSGTQLSVL.

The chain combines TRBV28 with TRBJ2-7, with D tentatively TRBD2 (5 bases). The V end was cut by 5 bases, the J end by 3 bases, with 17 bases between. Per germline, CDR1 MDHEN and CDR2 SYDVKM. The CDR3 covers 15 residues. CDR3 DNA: TGTGCCAGCAGTCGGCGACGGGAATCACTCTACGAGCAGTACTTC. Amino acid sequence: CASSRRRESLYEQYF.

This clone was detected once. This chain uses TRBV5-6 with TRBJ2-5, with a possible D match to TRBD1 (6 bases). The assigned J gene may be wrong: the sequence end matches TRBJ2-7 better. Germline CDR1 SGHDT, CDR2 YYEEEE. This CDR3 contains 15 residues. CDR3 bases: TGTGCCAGCAGCTTCCCGGACAGACATGACTACGAGCAGTACTTC. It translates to CASSFPDRHDYEQYF.

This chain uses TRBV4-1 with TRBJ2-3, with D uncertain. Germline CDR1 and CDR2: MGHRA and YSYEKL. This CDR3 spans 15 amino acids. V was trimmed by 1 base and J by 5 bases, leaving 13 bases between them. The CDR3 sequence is CASSQAAELGDTQYF. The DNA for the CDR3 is TGCGCCAGCAGCCAAGCGGCGGAATTGGGAGATACGCAGTATTTT.

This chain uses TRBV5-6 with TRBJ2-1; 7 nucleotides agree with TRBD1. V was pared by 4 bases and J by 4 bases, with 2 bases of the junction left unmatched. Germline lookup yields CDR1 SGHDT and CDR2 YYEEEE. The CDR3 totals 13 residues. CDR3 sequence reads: CASSRDRYNEQFF. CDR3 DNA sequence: TGTGCCAGCAGCCGGGACAGATACAATGAGCAGTTCTTC.

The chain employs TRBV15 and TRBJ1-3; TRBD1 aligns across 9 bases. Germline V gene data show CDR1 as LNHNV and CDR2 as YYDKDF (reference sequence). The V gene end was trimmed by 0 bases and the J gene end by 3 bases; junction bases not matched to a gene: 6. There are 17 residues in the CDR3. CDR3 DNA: TGTGCCACCAGCAGAGAGGGGGAGGACAGGGGTGGAAACACCATATATTTT. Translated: CATSREGEDRGGNTIYF.

The CDR3 DNA is TGTGCCAGCAGTTCTCTACGTCTCTGGTGGGGCTACACCTTC. Translated, it gives CASSSLRLWWGYTF. This chain joins TRBV28 and TRBJ1-2; D is uncertain. The CDR3 covers 14 residues. CDR1 MDHEN and CDR2 SYDVKM come from the germline V gene. The V end was cut by 4 bases, the J end by 8 bases, with 17 bases between.

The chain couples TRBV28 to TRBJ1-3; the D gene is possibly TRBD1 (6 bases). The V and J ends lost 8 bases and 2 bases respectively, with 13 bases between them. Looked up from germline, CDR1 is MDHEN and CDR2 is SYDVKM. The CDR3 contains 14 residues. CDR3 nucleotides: TGTGCCAGCGGGGGACAAGGACCTGGAAACACCATATATTTT. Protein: CASGGQGPGNTIYF.

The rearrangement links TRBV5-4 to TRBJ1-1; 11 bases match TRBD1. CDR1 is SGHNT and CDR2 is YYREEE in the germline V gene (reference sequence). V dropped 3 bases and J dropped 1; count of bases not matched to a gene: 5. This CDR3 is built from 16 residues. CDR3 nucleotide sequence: TGTGCCAGCAGCTCGAGGACAGGGGGCGCGAACACTGAAGCTTTCTTT. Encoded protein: CASSSRTGGANTEAFF.

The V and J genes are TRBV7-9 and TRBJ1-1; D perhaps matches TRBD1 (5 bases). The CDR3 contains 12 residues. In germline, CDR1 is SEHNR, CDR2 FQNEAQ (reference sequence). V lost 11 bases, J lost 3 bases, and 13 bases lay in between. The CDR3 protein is CAGRGGDTEAFF. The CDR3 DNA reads TGTGCCGGACGGGGAGGGGACACTGAAGCTTTCTTT.

CDR3 nucleotide sequence: TGCGCCAGCAGCCAAGATGACCTTCAGGTATCCGAATCCTCTGGAAACACCATATATTTT. Translation: CASSQDDLQVSESSGNTIYF. The chain uses TRBV4-3 and TRBJ1-3; D unclear. Germline CDR1 is LGHNA and CDR2 is YSLEER. V gave up 0 bases and J gave up 0 bases, with 21 bases separating them. The CDR3 loop spans 20 amino acids.

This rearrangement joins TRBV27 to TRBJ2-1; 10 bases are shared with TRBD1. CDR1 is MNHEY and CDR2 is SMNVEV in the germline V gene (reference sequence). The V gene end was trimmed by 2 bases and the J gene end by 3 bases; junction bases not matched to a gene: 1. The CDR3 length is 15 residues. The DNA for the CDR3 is TGTGCCAGCAGTTTAAGGGACAGGGGCTACAATGAGCAGTTCTTC. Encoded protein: CASSLRDRGYNEQFF.

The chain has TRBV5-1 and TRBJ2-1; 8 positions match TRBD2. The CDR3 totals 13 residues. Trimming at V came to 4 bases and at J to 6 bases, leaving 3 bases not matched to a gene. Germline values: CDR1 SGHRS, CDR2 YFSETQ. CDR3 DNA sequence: TGCGCCAGCAGCCGGGAGGGTTCCAATGAGCAGTTCTTC. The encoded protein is CASSREGSNEQFF.

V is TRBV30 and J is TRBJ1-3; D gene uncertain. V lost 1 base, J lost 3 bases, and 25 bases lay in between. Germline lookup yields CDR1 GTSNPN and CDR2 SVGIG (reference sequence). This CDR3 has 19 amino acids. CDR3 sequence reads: CAWSGRAISAVSIGNTIYF. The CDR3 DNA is TGTGCCTGGAGTGGAAGAGCGATCTCAGCGGTCTCAATTGGAAACACCATATATTTT.